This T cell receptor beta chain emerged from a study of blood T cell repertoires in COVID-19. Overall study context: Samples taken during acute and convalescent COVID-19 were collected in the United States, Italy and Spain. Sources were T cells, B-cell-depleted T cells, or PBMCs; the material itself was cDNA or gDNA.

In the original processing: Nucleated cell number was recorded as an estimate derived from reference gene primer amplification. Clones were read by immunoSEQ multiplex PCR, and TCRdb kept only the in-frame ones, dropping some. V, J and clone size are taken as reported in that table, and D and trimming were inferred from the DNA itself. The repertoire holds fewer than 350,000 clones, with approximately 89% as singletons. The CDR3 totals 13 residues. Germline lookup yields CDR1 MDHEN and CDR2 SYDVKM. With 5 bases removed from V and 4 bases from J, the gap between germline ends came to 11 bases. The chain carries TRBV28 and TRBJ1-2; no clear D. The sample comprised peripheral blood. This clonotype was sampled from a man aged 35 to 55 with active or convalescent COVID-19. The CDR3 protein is CASSPGAAYGYTF. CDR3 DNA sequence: TGTGCCAGCAGTCCCGGTGCTGCCTATGGCTACACCTTC.